These T cell receptor beta chains were read from a single sample in a study of beta chain features in type 1 diabetes. The repertoire was sequenced with immunoSEQ multiplex PCR; TCRdb's copy has only in-frame clones and lacks some. The sample comprises some 220,000 clones, roughly 10% of which are singletons, and approximately 1.5% rests with the top ten. Specimen: central memory CD4+ T cells from blood. All receptors come from a man younger than 35 in good health. Each CDR3 is given with its conserved first and last residue. The order of the fields is clone size, J gene, V gene, D gene, CDR3 DNA, CDR3 protein. The D gene is left open where the match is weak. Not every row has a clone size; where given, it reads once, few, many or a size class.

size: -; J: TRBJ2-1; V: TRBV9; D: -; DNA: TGTGCCAGCAGTTTGGGGGACTACAATGAGCAGTTCTTC; CDR3: CASSLGDYNEQFF
size: many; J: TRBJ1-5; V: TRBV30; D: -; DNA: TGTGCCTGGAGTCCCTCCAGAGGAGATCAGCCCCAGCATTTT; CDR3: CAWSPSRGDQPQHF
size: -; J: TRBJ2-1; V: TRBV9; D: TRBD2; DNA: TGTGCCAGCAGCGCCGGAGCGGGAGTCACCTACAATGAGCAGTTCTTC; CDR3: CASSAGAGVTYNEQFF
size: few; J: TRBJ2-7; V: TRBV2; D: TRBD2; DNA: TGTGCCAGCACCCAGGGACTAGCGGGCGGAGAGGACGAGCAGTACTTC; CDR3: CASTQGLAGGEDEQYF
size: -; J: TRBJ2-7; V: TRBV6-5; D: TRBD1; DNA: TGTGCCAGCAGTTACTCCCACCGGGACAGGCACGAGCAGTACTTC; CDR3: CASSYSHRDRHEQYF
size: few; J: TRBJ1-1; V: TRBV10-3; D: TRBD1; DNA: TGTGCCACCAGGGACAGCCTGGACACTGAAGCTTTCTTT; CDR3: CATRDSLDTEAFF
size: few; J: TRBJ2-1; V: TRBV30; D: -; DNA: TGTGCCTGGAGTGGCCAGGGGTATGAGCAGTTCTTC; CDR3: CAWSGQGYEQFF
size: many; J: TRBJ2-7; V: TRBV5-1; D: TRBD2; DNA: TGCGCCAGCAGCGCTGGGCCTCGGGCGGGAGTGGACTACGAGCAGTACTTC; CDR3: CASSAGPRAGVDYEQYF
size: few; J: TRBJ1-1; V: TRBV5-4; D: -; DNA: TGTGCCAGCAGCTTTGGACGCTCCCATGATGAAGCTTTCTTT; CDR3: CASSFGRSHDEAFF
size: few; J: TRBJ2-7; V: TRBV7-6; D: -; DNA: TGTGCCTCCTCCGCCGGGAGCTCCTACGAGCAGTACTTC; CDR3: CASSAGSSYEQYF
size: -; J: TRBJ2-7; V: TRBV7-2; D: TRBD2; DNA: TGTGCCAGCAGCTCCCCAGTTGGGACTAGCTTCTCGAACGAGCAGTACTTC; CDR3: CASSSPVGTSFSNEQYF